The 29 T cell receptor beta chains in this list originate from one sample, sequenced in a study of Ad26.COV2.S vaccination and SARS-CoV-2 variants. Treatment in this sample: some 20 received Ad26.COV2.S at low or high dose, single or two shots; about 5 received placebo; per-sample allocation not given. All samples were drawn on day 63, counting from the first vaccine or placebo injection. Data came from immunoSEQ multiplex PCR; TCRdb stores just in-frame clones and leaves some out. The data hold more than 400,000 clones, with 90% observed a single time. The sample was peripheral blood, taken in a trial of Ad26.COV2.S vaccine versus placebo. These receptor sequences come from a person aged 18 to 65 who received the Ad26.COV2.S COVID-19 vaccine or a placebo.

This clone was recorded a few times. The chain has TRBV7-2 and TRBJ2-7, with D possibly called TRBD1 or TRBD2 (5 bases each). V was shortened by 7 bases and J by 6 bases, with 19 bases between the two germline ends. CDR1 SGHTA and CDR2 FQGNSA come from the germline V gene. This CDR3 spans 14 amino acids. In DNA form, the CDR3 reads TGTGCCAGCATAGCTCAGGTTGGGGCGGGCGAGCAGTACTTC. It codes for CASIAQVGAGEQYF.

The chain combines TRBV15 with TRBJ2-7; D gene unclear. V dropped 0 bases and J dropped 4 bases, with 13 bases sitting between them. This CDR3 is built from 15 residues. CDR1 and CDR2 from the germline V gene are LNHNV and YYDKDF (reference sequence). For the CDR3, the DNA is TGTGCCACCAGCAGAGATTGGGCGGCAGGATACGAGCAGTACTTC. It codes for CATSRDWAAGYEQYF.

This chain's CDR3 is CASSIDEQGFYGYTF. CDR3 in DNA: TGTGCCAGTAGTATAGACGAGCAGGGCTTCTATGGCTACACCTTC. The rearrangement links TRBV19 to TRBJ1-2; D is perhaps TRBD1 (5 bases). Per the germline V gene, CDR1 is LNHDA and CDR2 is SQIVND (reference sequence). V was shortened by 0 bases and J by 4 bases, with 12 bases between the two germline ends. CDR3 size: 15 residues.

This clone appeared a single time. The gene calls are TRBV5-1 and TRBJ2-5; unclear D gene. The CDR3 has 12 residues. Trimming removed 4 bases at V and 1 base at J, with 5 bases between. From germline, CDR1 is SGHRS and CDR2 YFSETQ. The CDR3 spells CASSKAQETQYF. For the CDR3, the DNA is TGCGCCAGCAGCAAGGCCCAAGAGACCCAGTACTTC. Full variable domain (outside the CDR3, taken from reference TRBV5-1 and TRBJ2-5): KAGVTQTPRYLIKTRGQQVTLSCSPISGHRSVSWYQQTPGQGLQFLFEYFSETQRNKGNFPGRFSGRQFSNSRSEMNVSTLELGDSALYLCASSKAQETQYFGPGTRLLVL.

This clone was seen repeatedly, ten times or more. Other nucleotide sequences from this sample produce the same CDR3. The CDR3 here is CASSYGGELFF. In nucleotides, the CDR3 is TGCGCCAGCAGCTATGGGGGGGAGCTGTTTTTT. The chain joins TRBV5-1 to TRBJ2-2; no clear D. Trimming cost V 3 bases and J 8 bases, with 5 bases left between them. Germline lookup yields CDR1 SGHRS and CDR2 YFSETQ. CDR3 length: 11 residues.

V usage is TRBV2 and J usage is TRBJ2-1; D unresolved. V lost 4 bases, J lost 4 bases, and 8 bases lay in between. The CDR3 contains 13 residues. The germline gives CDR1 SNHLY, CDR2 FYNNEI. The CDR3 here is CASSGIAYNEQFF. The CDR3 nucleotides read TGTGCCAGCAGTGGCATAGCATACAATGAGCAGTTCTTC.

The chain is built from TRBV12-3 or TRBV12-4 and TRBJ2-4, with 8 bases identical to TRBD1. The V and J ends lost 9 bases and 8 bases, in that order; junction bases with no gene match: 9. The CDR3 extends over 13 amino acids. The CDR3 is CASSPGGADIQYF. The DNA of the CDR3 is TGTGCCAGTAGCCCAGGGGGCGCCGACATTCAGTACTTC.

The chain links TRBV7-8 to TRBJ1-5, with 9 positions matching TRBD1. V shed 2 bases, J shed 2 bases, and the junction held 7 bases outside the gene matches. Germline CDR1 is SGHVS and CDR2 is FQNEAQ. There are 17 residues in the CDR3. This CDR3 reads CASSLTGQGLGNQPQHF. CDR3 sequence (DNA): TGTGCCAGCAGCTTAACAGGACAGGGGTTGGGCAATCAGCCCCAGCATTTT.

The gene calls are TRBV28 and TRBJ1-1; 8 nucleotides agree with TRBD1. The V and J ends lost 4 bases and 5 bases, in that order; junction bases with no gene match: 9. Per the germline V gene, CDR1 is MDHEN and CDR2 is SYDVKM. The CDR3 length is 15 residues. The CDR3 DNA is TGTGCCAGCAGTTCAACGGACAGGGCTGGGACTGAAGCTTTCTTT. Translated: CASSSTDRAGTEAFF.

This clone was detected once. The chain is built from TRBV7-9 and TRBJ2-5; 9 bases are a match to TRBD1. The CDR3 has 15 residues. The junction had 7 bases not matched to a gene; V was cut back by 4 bases and J by 4 bases. The V gene's germline CDR1 is SEHNR and CDR2 FQNEAQ (reference sequence). The CDR3 DNA is TGTGCCAGCAGCTCCCCCGGGACAGGGCTAGAGACCCAGTACTTC. This gives the protein CASSSPGTGLETQYF.

Here the CDR3 reads CASSSTGGNQPQHF. CDR3 nucleotides: TGTGCCAGCTCATCGACAGGGGGCAATCAGCCCCAGCATTTT. J is TRBJ1-5 and V is TRBV18; 8 bases match TRBD1. Germline assignment: CDR1 KGHSH and CDR2 LQKENI. The CDR3 sequence is 14 residues long. V shed 5 bases, J shed 2 bases, and the junction held 2 bases outside the gene matches.

The chain links TRBV11-1 to TRBJ2-3, with 7 bases matching TRBD2. This CDR3 comprises 15 residues. Looked up from germline, CDR1 is SGHAT and CDR2 is FQDESV (reference sequence). V shed 8 bases, J shed 2 bases, and the junction held 10 bases outside the gene matches. The CDR3 reads CASGFGTTDTDTQYF. CDR3 bases: TGTGCCAGCGGATTCGGGACTACTGACACAGATACGCAGTATTTT.

The rearrangement joins TRBV2 to TRBJ1-2, with a possible D match to TRBD1 (5 bases). From germline, CDR1 is SNHLY and CDR2 FYNNEI. The CDR3 runs to 15 residues. The V end lost 0 bases, the J end lost 3 bases, and 11 bases lay between the germline ends. CDR3 amino acids: CASSEAGDSYYGYTF. Here the CDR3 DNA reads TGTGCCAGCAGTGAAGCGGGGGACTCCTACTATGGCTACACCTTC.

The J gene is TRBJ2-1, the V gene TRBV28; no reliable D call. The ends were cut back, 8 bases at V and 0 bases at J, with 11 bases in the middle. CDR1 is MDHEN, CDR2 SYDVKM, per germline. This CDR3 is built from 14 residues. DNA of the CDR3: TGTGCCAGCGAAGCCGAACGCTCCTACAATGAGCAGTTCTTC. It yields the protein CASEAERSYNEQFF. The entire variable domain, with the rest obtained from reference TRBV28 and TRBJ2-1, is as follows: DVKVTQSSRYLVKRTGEKVFLECVQDMDHENMFWYRQDPGLGLRLIYFSYDVKMKEKGDIPEGYSVSREKKERFSLILESASTNQTSMYLCASEAERSYNEQFFGPGTRLTVL.

The V and J genes are TRBV7-9 and TRBJ2-1; D possibly corresponds to TRBD1 (5 bases). The V and J ends lost 3 bases and 6 bases respectively, with 12 bases between them. This CDR3 is 14 amino acids long. Germline V gene sequence: CDR1 SEHNR, CDR2 FQNEAQ (reference sequence). CDR3 nucleotide sequence: TGTGCCAGCAGCTTCCCGACAGAATTCAATGAGCAGTTCTTC. This translates into CASSFPTEFNEQFF.

This clone appeared a single time. CDR3 coding DNA: TGTGCCAGCAGCTTAGCGCAGGGACCCTACTACGAGCAGTACTTC. Amino acid sequence: CASSLAQGPYYEQYF. The rearrangement uses TRBV7-8 and TRBJ2-7; D may be TRBD1 or TRBD2 (5 bases each). V lost 0 bases to trimming and J lost 3 bases, with 12 bases between them. The CDR3 spans 15 residues. Germline V lookup: CDR1 SGHVS, CDR2 FQNEAQ.

The chain carries TRBV7-8 and TRBJ1-1; perhaps TRBD1 as D (6 bases). The CDR3 totals 15 residues. Trimming took 2 bases from V and 2 from J, leaving 12 bases between them. Germline V gene sequence: CDR1 SGHVS, CDR2 FQNEAQ. The CDR3 is CASSLTGTTNTEAFF. Written as DNA, the CDR3 is TGTGCCAGCAGCTTAACCGGGACAACTAACACTGAAGCTTTCTTT.

V and J are TRBV24-1 and TRBJ2-5, with a possible D match to TRBD1 (6 bases). V shed 3 bases and J shed 1 base, with 8 bases lying between them. CDR3 length equals 14 residues. Germline CDR1 KGHDR, CDR2 SFDVKD. CDR3 nucleotides: TGTGCCACCAGTGATGGACAGTTCCAAGAGACCCAGTACTTC. Its protein is CATSDGQFQETQYF.

This clone was counted between two and nine times. The chain combines TRBV9 with TRBJ2-7; 14 bases match TRBD2. Germline-derived CDR1 and CDR2 are SGDLS and YYNGEE. This CDR3 comprises 19 residues. V lost 3 bases and J lost 0; bases outside the gene matches: 11. The CDR3 loop is CASSEGGSGTSGSSYEQYF. The DNA of the CDR3 is TGTGCCAGCAGCGAAGGTGGCAGTGGGACTAGCGGGAGCTCCTACGAGCAGTACTTC.

The count of this clone is one. V usage is TRBV19 and J usage is TRBJ2-1; TRBD2 agrees at 7 bases. Looked up from germline, CDR1 is LNHDA and CDR2 is SQIVND (reference sequence). The CDR3 sequence is 13 residues long. Trimming removed 6 bases from V and 8 bases from J; junction bases left unmatched: 7. The CDR3 reads CASRSSGNDEQFF. CDR3 sequence (DNA): TGTGCCAGTAGGTCCAGCGGGAATGATGAGCAGTTCTTC.

The chain combines TRBV5-4 with TRBJ2-3; a possible D gene is TRBD1 (6 bases). V was clipped by 6 bases and J by 1 base, with 15 bases between them. Germline CDR1 and CDR2: SGHNT and YYREEE (reference sequence). The CDR3 runs 15 residues. This CDR3 reads CASIPSGGRTDTQYF. CDR3 sequence (DNA): TGTGCCAGCATTCCGAGTGGGGGCCGCACAGATACGCAGTATTTT.

CDR3 sequence reads: CASSEADRQYF. In nucleotides, the CDR3 is TGTGCCAGCAGTGAAGCGGATCGGCAGTACTTC. The rearrangement links TRBV2 to TRBJ2-7; no definite D call. The V gene's germline CDR1 is SNHLY and CDR2 FYNNEI. This CDR3 contains 11 residues. V was pared by 0 bases and J by 9 bases, with 6 bases between. Drawing the rest from reference TRBV2 and TRBJ2-7, the complete variable domain is EPEVTQTPSHQVTQMGQEVILRCVPISNHLYFYWYRQILGQKVEFLVSFYNNEISEKSEIFDDQFSVERPDGSNFTLKIRSTKLEDSAMYFCASSEADRQYFGPGTRLTVT.

This clone has a handful of counts. V gene TRBV4-1 combines with J gene TRBJ2-1; 7 bases agree with TRBD2. V lost 3 bases and J lost 2; bases outside the gene matches: 7. Germline V gives CDR1 MGHRA, CDR2 YSYEKL. This CDR3 is built from 16 residues. CDR3 amino acids: CASSHTSATAYNEQFF. The CDR3 DNA follows: TGCGCCAGCAGCCACACTAGCGCTACTGCCTACAATGAGCAGTTCTTC.

The sample holds one count of this clone. The V call is TRBV30, the J call TRBJ1-1; weak D call: TRBD1 (5 bases). The CDR3 has 15 amino acids. V was trimmed by 0 bases and J by 0 bases, leaving 11 bases between them. CDR1 is GTSNPN and CDR2 is SVGIG in the germline V gene (reference sequence). DNA for the CDR3: TGTGCCTGGAGTGTCGGGGCGTACATGAACACTGAAGCTTTCTTT. This gives the protein CAWSVGAYMNTEAFF.

This clone showed up just once. The V gene is TRBV4-1, the J gene TRBJ2-5; a weak D match, TRBD1 (6 bases). The CDR3 length is 14 residues. CDR1 and CDR2 from the germline V gene are MGHRA and YSYEKL. V lost 0 bases to trimming and J lost 6 bases, with 11 bases between them. The CDR3 nucleotides read TGCGCCAGCAGCCAAGAAGAGGACAGAAAGACCCAGTACTTC. Its translation: CASSQEEDRKTQYF.

The sample holds one count of this clone. The genes are TRBV27 and TRBJ2-3, with TRBD1 as a possible D gene (6 bases). Germline loops: CDR1 MNHEY, CDR2 SMNVEV (reference sequence). Trimming cost V 6 bases and J 4 bases, with 8 bases left between them. The CDR3 is 12 residues long. The CDR3 DNA reads TGTGCCAGCAGAACAGGGTCAGATACGCAGTATTTT. This gives the protein CASRTGSDTQYF.

Note on this clone: At the DNA level, this CDR3 is encoded by other sequences in the same sample as well. DNA of the CDR3: TGTGCCAGCAGCTTAGATAGGGGAGAGACCCAGTACTTC. Amino acids: CASSLDRGETQYF. V gene TRBV7-2 combines with J gene TRBJ2-5, with a tentative D call TRBD1 (5 bases). CDR1 and CDR2 (germline): SGHTA, FQGNSA. CDR3 length: 13 residues. V was shortened by 1 base and J by 4 bases, with 7 bases between the two germline ends.

The CDR3 DNA reads TGTGCCAGCAGCTCCCCGGCTAGCGGGCGCGGGGGAGAGACCCAGTACTTC. Its protein product is CASSSPASGRGGETQYF. The chain employs TRBV7-9 and TRBJ2-5; 8 bases are shared with TRBD2. From germline, CDR1 is SEHNR and CDR2 FQNEAQ (reference sequence). CDR3 length equals 17 residues. V trimming: 4 bases; J trimming: 4 bases; junction bases outside the gene matches: 14.

The chain combines TRBV6-1 with TRBJ1-2; TRBD1 matches at 9 bases. Germline V gene lookup returns CDR1 MNHNS and CDR2 SASEGT. Trimming cost V 1 base and J 4 bases; bases outside gene matches: 7. This CDR3 contains 16 residues. CDR3 in amino acids: CASSEGTGASGYGYTF. The DNA of the CDR3 is TGTGCCAGCAGTGAAGGGACAGGGGCTTCTGGCTATGGCTACACCTTC.